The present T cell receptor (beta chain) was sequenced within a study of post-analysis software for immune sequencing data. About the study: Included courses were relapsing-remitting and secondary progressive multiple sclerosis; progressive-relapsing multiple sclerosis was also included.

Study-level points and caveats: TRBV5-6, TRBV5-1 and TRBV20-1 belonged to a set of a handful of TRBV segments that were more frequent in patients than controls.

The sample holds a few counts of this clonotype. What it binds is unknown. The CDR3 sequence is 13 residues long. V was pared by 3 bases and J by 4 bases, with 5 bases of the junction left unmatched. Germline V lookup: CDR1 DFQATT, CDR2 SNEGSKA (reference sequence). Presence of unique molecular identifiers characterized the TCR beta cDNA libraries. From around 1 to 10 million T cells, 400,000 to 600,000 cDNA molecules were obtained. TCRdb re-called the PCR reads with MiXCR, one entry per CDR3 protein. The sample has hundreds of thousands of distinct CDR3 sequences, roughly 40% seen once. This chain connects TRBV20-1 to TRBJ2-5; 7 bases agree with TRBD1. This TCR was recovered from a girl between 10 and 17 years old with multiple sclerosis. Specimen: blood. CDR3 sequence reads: CSASPGGTETQYF. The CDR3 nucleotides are TGCAGTGCTAGTCCAGGGGGAACAGAGACCCAGTACTTC.